Detailed here is one T cell receptor (beta chain). No antigen is known for it. This entry comes from a study of OX40 agonist ivuxolimab in advanced cancers. Study summary: From roughly 20 to 85 years was the age range, with a mean of approximately 63 years, and approximately 84% were male. Study-wide results and caveats: Low normalized T-cell clonal expansion also characterized some of the nonresponders. Relative to CD4+, CD8+ T cells held more expanded clones on average.

The ends were cut back, 9 bases at V and 4 bases at J, with 12 bases in the middle. From germline, CDR1 is MNHEY and CDR2 SMNVEV (reference sequence). The CDR3 extends over 12 amino acids. Using immunoSEQ multiplex PCR, the repertoire was profiled, and TCRdb retains in-frame clones only, with some absent. Among around 40,000 clones listed, approximately 86% were seen once. V and J are TRBV27 and TRBJ1-2, with TRBD1 as a possible D gene (5 bases). The starting material was CD4+ or CD8+ T cells sorted from blood, obtained in a trial of the OX40 agonist ivuxolimab. This TCR was recovered from an adult with an advanced solid tumor such as melanoma, head and neck, liver or kidney cancer. The CDR3 nucleotides read TGTGCCAGTACCGGGACGGCCTATGGCTACACCTTC. Residues: CASTGTAYGYTF.